This T cell receptor beta chain was obtained from a study of blood T cell repertoires in COVID-19. Study-wide background: COVID-19 samples from acute and convalescent phases originated in the United States, Italy and Spain. The analysed material was cDNA or gDNA that came from T cells, B-cell-depleted T cells, or PBMCs.

Produced via immunoSEQ multiplex PCR; TCRdb's table is partial and in-frame only. The sample shows hundreds of thousands of clones, roughly 90% of them seen only once. Looked up from germline, CDR1 is LGHNA and CDR2 is YNFKEQ. CDR3 length equals 15 residues. The ends lost 4 bases at V and 4 bases at J; junction bases unmatched: 5. This TCR derives from a man aged 55 to 70 who had recovered from COVID-19. V and J are TRBV4-2 and TRBJ2-1; TRBD2 agrees at 9 bases. The sample consisted of peripheral blood. DNA for the CDR3: TGTGCCAGCAGCCGACTTAGCGGGGGTTACAATGAGCAGTTCTTC. The encoded protein is CASSRLSGGYNEQFF.